The 7 T cell receptor beta chains below all came from one sample that was sequenced in a study of cytomegalovirus exposure and HLA in healthy donors. The PCR had 60 Vbeta and 13 Jbeta primers. Profiling relied on immunoSEQ multiplex PCR, and the TCRdb table lists in-frame clones only, not all of them. The profile shows 150,000 to 180,000 clones, roughly 72% of them singletons. The sample consisted of PBMCs. The receptors originated from a man aged 25-45 years in good health and CMV-seronegative.

The chain joins TRBV10-3 to TRBJ2-7; 7 bases line up with TRBD1. The junction had 12 bases not matched to a gene; V was cut back by 6 bases and J by 7 bases. The germline V gene encodes CDR1 ENHRY and CDR2 SYGVKD. This CDR3 spans 14 amino acids. CDR3 nucleotide sequence: TGTGCCATCAGCGAAGGATACAGGGGCGGGGAGCAGTACTTC. Translated: CAISEGYRGGEQYF.

This clone occurred a few times. The rearrangement links TRBV7-9 to TRBJ1-1, with D unresolved. The V end lost 0 bases, the J end lost 4 bases, and 6 bases lay between the germline ends. Germline lookup yields CDR1 SEHNR and CDR2 FQNEAQ (reference sequence). There are 13 residues in the CDR3. CDR3 nucleotide sequence: TGTGCCAGCAGCTTAGCGGTAGCCACTGAAGCTTTCTTT. It encodes CASSLAVATEAFF.

The table lists this clone with a count of one. This chain uses TRBV28 with TRBJ1-5; 8 bases map to TRBD1. The CDR3 is 15 amino acids. V lost 4 bases to trimming and J lost 3 bases; unmatched junction nucleotides: 5. Germline CDR1 is MDHEN and CDR2 is SYDVKM. CDR3: CASSSGQVYNQPQHF. The CDR3 nucleotides read TGTGCCAGCAGTTCGGGACAGGTATACAATCAGCCCCAGCATTTT.

V and J are TRBV6-1 and TRBJ2-7; D is perhaps TRBD2 (6 bases). Germline V gene sequence: CDR1 MNHNS, CDR2 SASEGT. V shed 0 bases and J shed 2 bases, with 8 bases lying between them. This CDR3 contains 14 residues. For the CDR3, the DNA is TGTGCCAGCAGTGAAGCGGGGGGAGCCTACGAGCAGTACTTC. Translation: CASSEAGGAYEQYF.

Turning to this clone: In the same sample, other DNA sequences code for this CDR3. The V and J genes are TRBV28 and TRBJ1-1; tentative D call: TRBD1 (6 bases). The germline gives CDR1 MDHEN, CDR2 SYDVKM. The CDR3 runs to 14 residues. The V end was cut by 3 bases, the J end by 4 bases, with 12 bases between. CDR3 sequence reads: CASSLGAGVTEAFF. DNA for the CDR3: TGTGCCAGCAGTTTGGGGGCGGGGGTCACTGAAGCTTTCTTT.

The J gene is TRBJ1-1, the V gene TRBV6-1, with D tentatively TRBD1 (5 bases). V lost 3 bases and J 7 bases, leaving 9 bases between the germline ends. Germline V lookup: CDR1 MNHNS, CDR2 SASEGT. The CDR3 length is 12 residues. The CDR3 nucleotides are TGTGCCAGCAGTGACAGGGAAGATGAAGCTTTCTTT. This gives the protein CASSDREDEAFF.

The sample holds one count of this clone. This chain uses TRBV5-6 with TRBJ2-7; D ambiguous. CDR1 and CDR2 from the germline V gene are SGHDT and YYEEEE. V was cut by 1 base and J by 2 bases, with 4 bases left in between. The CDR3 covers 12 residues. CDR3 sequence (DNA): TGTGCCAGCAGCTTGTGGCCCTACGAGCAGTACTTC. The encoded protein is CASSLWPYEQYF.